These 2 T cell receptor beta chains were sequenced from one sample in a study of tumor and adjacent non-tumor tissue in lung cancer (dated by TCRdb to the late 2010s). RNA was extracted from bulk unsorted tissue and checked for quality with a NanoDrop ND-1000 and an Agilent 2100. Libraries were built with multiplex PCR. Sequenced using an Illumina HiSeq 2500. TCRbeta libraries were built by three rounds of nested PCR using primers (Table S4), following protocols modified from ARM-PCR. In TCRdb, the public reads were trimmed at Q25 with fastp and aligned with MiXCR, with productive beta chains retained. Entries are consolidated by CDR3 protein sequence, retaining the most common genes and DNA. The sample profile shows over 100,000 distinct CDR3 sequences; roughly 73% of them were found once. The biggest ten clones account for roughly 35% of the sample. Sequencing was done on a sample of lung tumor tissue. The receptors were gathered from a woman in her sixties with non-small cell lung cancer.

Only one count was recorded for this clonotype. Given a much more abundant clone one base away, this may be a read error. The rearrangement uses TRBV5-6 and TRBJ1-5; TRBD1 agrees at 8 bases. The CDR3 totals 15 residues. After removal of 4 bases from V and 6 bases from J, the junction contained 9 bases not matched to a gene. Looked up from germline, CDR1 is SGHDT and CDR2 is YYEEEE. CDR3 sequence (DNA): TGTGCCAGCAGCCCAAGACAGGGGCGCATTCAGCCCCAGCATTTT. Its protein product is CASSPRQGRIQPQHF.

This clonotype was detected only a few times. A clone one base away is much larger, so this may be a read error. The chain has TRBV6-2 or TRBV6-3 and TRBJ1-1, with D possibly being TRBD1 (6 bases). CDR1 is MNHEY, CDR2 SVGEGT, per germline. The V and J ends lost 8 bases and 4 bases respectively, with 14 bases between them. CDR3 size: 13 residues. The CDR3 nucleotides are TGTGCCAGCGAAAGGGGGAGAAGCACTGAAGCTTTCTTT. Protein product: CASERGRSTEAFF.